The 16 T cell receptor beta chains below come from one sample, sequenced in a study of cytomegalovirus exposure and HLA in healthy donors. Assay: immunoSEQ multiplex PCR; the TCRdb copy retains only in-frame clones and omits some. The sample carries some 45,000 clones, 94% recorded once. Sequencing was performed on PBMCs. The receptors originated from a woman aged 18-29 years in good health and CMV-seropositive.

The chain joins TRBV6-4 to TRBJ1-1; 12 bases are shared with TRBD1. J lost 3 bases, V lost 5 bases, and 7 bases had no gene match. CDR3 length: 16 residues. Germline V gives CDR1 MRHNA, CDR2 SNTAGT. CDR3 nucleotide sequence: TGTGCCAGCAGTCCCGGGACAGGGGGCAGATACACTGAAGCTTTCTTT. The encoded protein is CASSPGTGGRYTEAFF.

This rearrangement joins TRBV21-1 to TRBJ2-7; the table's D call, TRBD2, was not checked against the DNA. TRBV21-1 constitutes a pseudogene. This CDR3 contains 17 residues. Here the CDR3 DNA reads TGTGCCAGCAGCAGGGGGACTAGCGGGAGGGGCTCCTACGAGCAGTACTTC. This encodes CASSRGTSGRGSYEQYF.

The V call is TRBV28, the J call TRBJ2-7, with 8 bases matching TRBD2. From germline, CDR1 is MDHEN and CDR2 SYDVKM. After removal of 10 bases from V and 0 bases from J, the junction contained 8 bases not matched to a gene. The length of the CDR3 is 14 residues. The CDR3 coding sequence is TGTGCCACCAAAAATAGCGGGAACTCCTACGAGCAGTACTTC. Translated: CATKNSGNSYEQYF. Full variable domain (missing parts from reference TRBV28 and TRBJ2-7): DVKVTQSSRYLVKRTGEKVFLECVQDMDHENMFWYRQDPGLGLRLIYFSYDVKMKEKGDIPEGYSVSREKKERFSLILESASTNQTSMYLCATKNSGNSYEQYFGPGTRLTVT.

This chain joins TRBV7-3 and TRBJ2-3; TRBD2 aligns across 10 bases. The V gene's germline CDR1 is SGHTA and CDR2 FQGTGA. CDR3 length: 18 residues. The ends lost 5 bases at V and 3 bases at J; junction bases unmatched: 14. CDR3 DNA sequence: TGTGCCAGCAGCCAGGGGAGCGGGAGGGCGGGGAGAACAGATACGCAGTATTTT. This codes for CASSQGSGRAGRTDTQYF.

V gene TRBV11-3 combines with J gene TRBJ2-1; 11 nucleotides align to TRBD1. J lost 7 bases, V lost 5 bases, and 7 bases had no gene match. The germline gives CDR1 SGHNT, CDR2 YENEEA. This CDR3 has 15 amino acids. DNA for the CDR3: TGTGCCAGCAGCCCCCGGACAGGGGGCCGGAATGAGCAGTTCTTC. This encodes CASSPRTGGRNEQFF.

The chain uses TRBV14 and TRBJ2-1; maybe TRBD2 (5 bases). V lost 2 bases, J lost 5 bases, and 10 bases lay in between. Per the germline V gene, CDR1 is SGHDN and CDR2 is FVKESK. This CDR3 contains 14 residues. In nucleotides, the CDR3 is TGTGCCAGCAGCCAAAATACGGGGAACAATGAGCAGTTCTTC. The encoded protein is CASSQNTGNNEQFF.

The gene calls are TRBV30 and TRBJ2-3; 7 bases match TRBD1. Germline V gene sequence: CDR1 GTSNPN, CDR2 SVGIG (reference sequence). The CDR3 has 15 residues. After removal of 3 bases from V and 2 bases from J, the junction contained 8 bases not matched to a gene. The CDR3 reads CAWRAQGRVTDTQYF. As DNA, the CDR3 is TGTGCCTGGAGGGCACAGGGGCGAGTCACAGATACGCAGTATTTT.

The V gene is TRBV27, the J gene TRBJ1-5, with 7 bases that match TRBD1. The CDR3 sequence is 15 residues long. Trimming took 4 bases from V and 0 from J; bases not matched to a gene: 3. Germline V lookup: CDR1 MNHEY, CDR2 SMNVEV (reference sequence). CDR3 region: CASSWTGYSNQPQHF. DNA of the CDR3: TGTGCCAGCAGTTGGACAGGCTATAGCAATCAGCCCCAGCATTTT.

This clone was observed a single time. J is TRBJ1-1 and V is TRBV5-6, with a tentative D call TRBD1 (5 bases). In germline, CDR1 is SGHDT, CDR2 YYEEEE. The CDR3 is 16 amino acids. V was cut by 3 bases and J by 2 bases, with 17 bases left in between. Written as DNA, the CDR3 is TGTGCCAGCAGCTCAAACAGGTTTACAGGAAACACTGAAGCTTTCTTT. It translates to CASSSNRFTGNTEAFF. Based on the CDR3 plus reference TRBV5-6 and TRBJ1-1, the full variable domain is DAGVTQSPTHLIKTRGQQVTLRCSPKSGHDTVSWYQQALGQGPQFIFQYYEEEERQRGNFPDRFSGHQFPNYSSELNVNALLLGDSALYLCASSSNRFTGNTEAFFGQGTRLTVV.

The V and J genes are TRBV25-1 and TRBJ2-1; no reliable D call. CDR3 length: 14 amino acids. Trimming cost V 6 bases and J 4 bases, with 13 bases left between them. Germline CDR1 and CDR2: MGHDK and SYGVNS. CDR3 sequence reads: CASSGSEQYNEQFF. CDR3 bases: TGTGCCAGCAGCGGGTCCGAGCAGTACAATGAGCAGTTCTTC. The whole variable domain, filled in from reference TRBV25-1 and TRBJ2-1, reads EADIYQTPRYLVIGTGKKITLECSQTMGHDKMYWYQQDPGMELHLIHYSYGVNSTEKGDLSSESTVSRIRTEHFPLTLESARPSHTSQYLCASSGSEQYNEQFFGPGTRLTVL.

This chain uses TRBV6-4 with TRBJ1-5, with a tentative D call TRBD1 (6 bases). Deletions cut 3 bases from V and 2 bases from J, with 8 bases between. The CDR3 covers 14 residues. Germline-derived CDR1 and CDR2 are MRHNA and SNTAGT. The CDR3 sequence: CASSEGHGNQPQHF. CDR3 DNA sequence: TGTGCCAGCAGTGAGGGACATGGCAATCAGCCCCAGCATTTT.

Details on this clone: A much larger clone lies a single base off, so this may be a read error. The chain recombines TRBV6-4 with TRBJ2-1, with 9 bases that match TRBD2. CDR1 and CDR2 from the germline V gene are MRHNA and SNTAGT. There are 15 residues in the CDR3. J gave up 6 bases and V 0 bases, and 3 bases lay outside the gene matches. CDR3 protein: CASSDSISGSNEQFF. Here the CDR3 DNA reads TGTGCCAGCAGTGACTCGATTAGCGGGAGCAATGAGCAGTTCTTC.

The V gene is TRBV28, the J gene TRBJ2-7, with D possibly matching TRBD2 (5 bases). The CDR3 is 17 residues long. Germline-derived CDR1 and CDR2 are MDHEN and SYDVKM. V lost 2 bases and J 0 bases, leaving 17 bases between the germline ends. CDR3 bases: TGTGCCAGCAGTTTACCGCCCAGAGTGGGAGCCTCCTACGAGCAGTACTTC. The encoded protein is CASSLPPRVGASYEQYF.

This sequence joins TRBV19 and TRBJ1-2; 7 bases are a match to TRBD1. J lost 7 bases, V lost 7 bases, and 15 bases had no gene match. The CDR3 runs to 15 residues. CDR1 is LNHDA, CDR2 SQIVND, per germline (reference sequence). This CDR3 is CASTIWDRWGVGYTF. In DNA, the CDR3 is TGTGCCAGTACCATTTGGGACAGATGGGGAGTTGGCTACACCTTC. The variable domain in full, with the rest retrieved from reference TRBV19 and TRBJ1-2, is DGGITQSPKYLFRKEGQNVTLSCEQNLNHDAMYWYRQDPGQGLRLIYYSQIVNDFQKGDIAEGYSVSREKKESFPLTVTSAQKNPTAFYLCASTIWDRWGVGYTFGSGTRLTVV.

The gene calls are TRBV11-2 and TRBJ2-7; 13 positions match TRBD2. The CDR3 consists of 17 residues. Germline CDR1 reads SGHAT; CDR2 reads FQNNGV. The V and J ends lost 0 bases and 3 bases, in that order; junction bases with no gene match: 5. CDR3 loop: CASSLDRGTSGDYEQYF. For the CDR3, the DNA is TGTGCCAGCAGCTTAGATCGAGGGACTAGCGGGGACTACGAGCAGTACTTC.

The chain's CDR3 is CASSLSTPGPGWGANVLTF. CDR3 sequence (DNA): TGTGCCAGCAGCTTATCTACACCTGGGCCGGGGTGGGGGGCCAACGTCCTGACTTTC. The chain couples TRBV13 to TRBJ2-6; the D gene is possibly TRBD2 (5 bases). The CDR3 spans 19 residues. CDR1 and CDR2 from the germline V gene are PRHDT and FYEKMQ (reference sequence). The V end was cut by 2 bases, the J end by 4 bases, with 21 bases between.